The TCR beta chain under discussion was sequenced for a study of cytomegalovirus exposure and HLA in healthy donors (dated by TCRdb to 2017 to 2019). The study in broad terms: According to a later analysis, the 110 or so validation repertoires were produced on the same platform as the roughly 700 repertoires of the first cohort. The study aimed to test whether signatures of past pathogen exposure could be identified by cataloging public T cell receptors. Along with the roughly 700-subject first cohort, a separate validation cohort of 120 different subjects was used. To predict cytomegalovirus infection status, the study brought together high-throughput TCR immunosequencing, statistical association of individual TCRs with disease status, and machine learning.

Concerning this clone itself: Its antigen target is currently unknown. Base qualities are not provided; no much larger clone lies one nucleotide away.

Study-wide findings and limitations: In both the original and validation cohorts, the classifier was reported to diagnose cytomegalovirus status with high specificity and sensitivity. In vitro tests confirmed that a few of the cytomegalovirus-associated TCR beta chains recognize cytomegalovirus antigens. Subsequent analysis determined that TCRs grouped into clusters in the first cohort also showed a tendency toward co-occurrence across the roughly 130 validation repertoires, and 85% to 95% of cluster scores exceeded 0. The study gave a list of about 170 TCR beta chains associated with cytomegalovirus. Most TCR sequences were seen in very few donors, while some public TCRs were found in many individuals. A later analysis had no HLA typing for the validation cohort, so co-occurrence there was scored across all 110 or so repertoires. The authors suggested that the approach could potentially be extended to other disease states and immunological phenotypes.

The donors were included in the validation cohort of 120 subjects, a group kept apart from the roughly 610-subject first cohort. The germline V gene specifies SGHRS as CDR1 and YFSETQ as CDR2. Its CDR3 holds 14 amino acids, cysteine through phenylalanine. The retained sequence is limited to the CDR3, 42 bases, with the frame set at the first base. Trimming takes 6 bases off V and 3 bases off J; junction bases not matched to a gene: 6. Receptor amplification or capture employed the immunoSEQ multiplex PCR assay. In the source study's methods: To diagnose cytomegalovirus status from the catalog of TCR beta chain sequences, a statistical classification framework was built. TCRdb took over this immuneACCESS table, retaining in-frame rearrangements with V and J assigned. Such tables are incomplete; in checked studies, under half of the missing clones stem from an unresolved V gene, and the remainder is unexplained. The V and J calls and clone size come from that table; D and trimming were worked out from the DNA. The sample records about 250,000 clones, 87% of which are singletons. Approximately 2.5% of the sample belongs to the ten largest clones.

This sequence uses TRBV5-1 and TRBJ2-3; 8 bases in the junction line up with TRBD2. The source material was PBMCs. The sequence was collected from a man younger than 35 in good health and CMV-seronegative. The CDR3 reads CASKGTRLTDTQYF. DNA sequence: TGCGCCAGCAAGGGGACTAGGTTAACAGATACGCAGTATTTT.